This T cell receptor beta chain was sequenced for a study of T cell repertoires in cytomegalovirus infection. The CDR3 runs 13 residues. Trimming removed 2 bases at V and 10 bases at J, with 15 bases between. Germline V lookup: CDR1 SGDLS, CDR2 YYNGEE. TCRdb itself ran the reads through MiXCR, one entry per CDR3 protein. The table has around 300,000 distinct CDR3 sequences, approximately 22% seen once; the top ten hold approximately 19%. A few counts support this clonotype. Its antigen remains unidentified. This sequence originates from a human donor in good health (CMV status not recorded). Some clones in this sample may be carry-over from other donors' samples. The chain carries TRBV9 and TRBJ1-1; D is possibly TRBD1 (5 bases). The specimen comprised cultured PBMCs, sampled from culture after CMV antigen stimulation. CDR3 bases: TGTGCCAGCAGCGTGGGGCTCTTCGGTACAGCTTTCTTT. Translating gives CASSVGLFGTAFF.